These T cell receptor beta chains were read from a single sample in a study of cytomegalovirus exposure and HLA in healthy donors. The assay was immunoSEQ multiplex PCR, and TCRdb's table has in-frame clones only and misses some. The sample carries approximately 37,000 clones, less than 85% recorded once. What was sequenced was PBMCs. All receptors come from a male donor in good health and CMV-seronegative. CDR3s include the opening cysteine and the closing phenylalanine or tryptophan. D genes are given only for firm matches. Clone sizes are given selectively: once, few, many, or a class where the clone is expanded.

CDR3: CASSGERGQPQHF
DNA: TGTGCCAGCAGTGGAGAGAGAGGCCAGCCCCAGCATTTT
V: TRBV6-4
size: -
J: TRBJ1-5
length: 13
D: -

CDR3: CASQQGAMSNQPQHF
DNA: TGTGCCAGTCAACAGGGGGCTATGAGCAATCAGCCCCAGCATTTT
V: TRBV19
size: -
J: TRBJ1-5
length: 15
D: TRBD1

CDR3: CASSISQGDNEQFF
DNA: TGTGCCAGCAGCATAAGTCAGGGGGACAATGAGCAGTTCTTC
V: TRBV7-6
size: -
J: TRBJ2-1
length: 14
D: TRBD1

CDR3: CASSVEPGQQAGYTF
DNA: TGCGCCAGCAGCGTGGAACCAGGACAGCAGGCCGGCTACACCTTC
V: TRBV5-1
size: -
J: TRBJ1-2
length: 15
D: -

CDR3: CASSVGSYNTEAFF
DNA: TGTGCCAGCAGCGTGGGCAGTTATAACACTGAAGCTTTCTTT
V: TRBV9
size: few
J: TRBJ1-1
length: 14
D: -

CDR3: CASSLPGQPYEQYF
DNA: TGTGCCAGCAGCTTACCGGGACAGCCCTACGAGCAGTACTTC
V: TRBV5-4
size: -
J: TRBJ2-7
length: 14
D: TRBD1

CDR3: CASSQSPENTEAFF
DNA: TGTGCCAGCAGTCAGTCCCCAGAGAACACTGAAGCTTTCTTT
V: TRBV9
size: -
J: TRBJ1-1
length: 14
D: -

CDR3: CSVGGWEKLFF
DNA: TGCAGCGTTGGGGGCTGGGAAAAACTGTTTTTT
V: TRBV29-1
size: -
J: TRBJ1-4
length: 11
D: -

CDR3: CASSFTRLTNEQYF
DNA: TGTGCCAGCAGCTTTACGAGACTTACCAACGAGCAGTACTTC
V: TRBV7-8
size: -
J: TRBJ2-7
length: 14
D: -

CDR3: CASGYNQPQHF
DNA: TGTGCTAGTGGCTATAATCAGCCCCAGCATTTT
V: TRBV12-5
size: -
J: TRBJ1-5
length: 11
D: -

CDR3: CAISESGGRGTEAFF
DNA: TGTGCCATCAGTGAGTCTGGGGGCAGAGGGACTGAAGCTTTCTTT
V: TRBV10-3
size: -
J: TRBJ1-1
length: 15
D: -

CDR3: CASSLDYRQETQYF
DNA: TGCGCCAGCAGCTTGGACTACCGCCAAGAGACCCAGTACTTC
V: TRBV5-1
size: -
J: TRBJ2-5
length: 14
D: -

CDR3: CASSFQEEFPNEQYF
DNA: TGTGCCAGCAGCTTTCAGGAGGAGTTCCCGAACGAGCAGTACTTC
V: TRBV5-6
size: once
J: TRBJ2-7
length: 15
D: -

CDR3: CASSPRLWSPLHF
DNA: TGTGCCAGCAGCCCCAGGCTGTGGTCACCCCTCCACTTT
V: TRBV11-2
size: -
J: TRBJ1-6
length: 13
D: -

CDR3: CAWGDTQETQYF
DNA: TGTGCCTGGGGGGACACCCAAGAGACCCAGTACTTC
V: TRBV30
size: -
J: TRBJ2-5
length: 12
D: -

CDR3: CASSVAGGIDTQYF
DNA: TGTGCCAGCAGCGTAGCGGGGGGGATAGATACGCAGTATTTT
V: TRBV9
size: -
J: TRBJ2-3
length: 14
D: TRBD2

CDR3: CASSTGLGGANVLTF
DNA: TGTGCCAGTTCGACAGGGCTGGGTGGGGCCAACGTCCTGACTTTC
V: TRBV19
size: -
J: TRBJ2-6
length: 15
D: TRBD1

CDR3: CASSISAGGPYNEQFF
DNA: TGTGCCAGTAGTATATCGGCGGGAGGGCCGTATAATGAGCAGTTCTTC
V: TRBV19
size: -
J: TRBJ2-1
length: 16
D: TRBD2

CDR3: CASTYQETQYF
DNA: TGTGCCAGCACCTACCAAGAGACCCAGTACTTC
V: TRBV2
size: -
J: TRBJ2-5
length: 11
D: -

CDR3: CSVRQGGNQPQHF
DNA: TGCAGCGTTCGACAGGGGGGAAATCAGCCCCAGCATTTT
V: TRBV29-1
size: -
J: TRBJ1-5
length: 13
D: TRBD1

CDR3: CASSSAGGLNSPLHF
DNA: TGTGCCAGCAGTTCCGCGGGAGGCCTCAATTCACCCCTCCACTTT
V: TRBV6-5
size: -
J: TRBJ1-6
length: 15
D: -

CDR3: CASRVYQGGQETQYF
DNA: TGTGCCAGCAGAGTTTACCAGGGAGGTCAAGAGACCCAGTACTTC
V: TRBV27
size: -
J: TRBJ2-5
length: 15
D: -

CDR3: CASSEQGTHLF
DNA: TGTGCCAGCAGTGAACAGGGGACACATCTCTTC
V: TRBV2
size: -
J: TRBJ1-2
length: 11
D: -

CDR3: CASSEFRGSNQPQHF
DNA: TGTGCCAGCAGTGAATTCAGGGGTAGCAATCAGCCCCAGCATTTT
V: TRBV6-1
size: -
J: TRBJ1-5
length: 15
D: -

CDR3: CASSAETTPSYNEQFF
DNA: TGTGCCAGCAGTGCCGAAACTACGCCTTCCTACAATGAGCAGTTCTTC
V: TRBV6-4
size: once
J: TRBJ2-1
length: 16
D: -